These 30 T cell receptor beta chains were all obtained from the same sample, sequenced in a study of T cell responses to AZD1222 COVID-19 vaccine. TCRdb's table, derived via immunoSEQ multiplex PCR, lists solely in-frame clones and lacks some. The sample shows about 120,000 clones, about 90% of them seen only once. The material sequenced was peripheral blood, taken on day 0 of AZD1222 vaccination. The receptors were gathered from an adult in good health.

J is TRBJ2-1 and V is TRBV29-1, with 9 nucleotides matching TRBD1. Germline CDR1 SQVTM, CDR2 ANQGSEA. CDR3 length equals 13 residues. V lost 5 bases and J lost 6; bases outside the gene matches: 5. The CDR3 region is CSVWGTGINEQFF. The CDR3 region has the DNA TGCAGCGTTTGGGGGACAGGGATCAATGAGCAGTTCTTC.

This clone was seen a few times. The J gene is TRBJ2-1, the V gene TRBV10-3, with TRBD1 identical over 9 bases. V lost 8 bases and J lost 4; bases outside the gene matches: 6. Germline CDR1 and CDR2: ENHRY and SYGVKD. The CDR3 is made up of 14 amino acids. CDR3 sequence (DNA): TGTGCCATCTCTGACAGGGGGGGGTACAATGAGCAGTTCTTC. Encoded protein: CAISDRGGYNEQFF.

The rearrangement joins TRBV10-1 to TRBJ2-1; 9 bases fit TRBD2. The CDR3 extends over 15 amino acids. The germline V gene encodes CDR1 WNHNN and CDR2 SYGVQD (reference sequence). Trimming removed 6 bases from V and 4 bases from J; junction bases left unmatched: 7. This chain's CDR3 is CASSGFSGGYNEQFF. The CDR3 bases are TGCGCCAGCAGCGGATTTAGCGGGGGATACAATGAGCAGTTCTTC.

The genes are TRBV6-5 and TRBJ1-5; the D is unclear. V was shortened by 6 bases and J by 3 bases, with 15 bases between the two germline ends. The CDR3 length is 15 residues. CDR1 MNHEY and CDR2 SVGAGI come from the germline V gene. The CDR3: CASRQLLGNNQPQHF. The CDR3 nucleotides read TGTGCCAGCAGGCAACTACTCGGGAACAATCAGCCCCAGCATTTT.

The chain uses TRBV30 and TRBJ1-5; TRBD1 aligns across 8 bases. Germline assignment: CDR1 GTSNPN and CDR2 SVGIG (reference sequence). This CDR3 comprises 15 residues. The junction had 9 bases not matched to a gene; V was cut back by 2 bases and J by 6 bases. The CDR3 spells CAWSSGQGPSQPQHF. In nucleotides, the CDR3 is TGTGCCTGGAGTAGTGGACAGGGCCCTTCTCAGCCCCAGCATTTT.

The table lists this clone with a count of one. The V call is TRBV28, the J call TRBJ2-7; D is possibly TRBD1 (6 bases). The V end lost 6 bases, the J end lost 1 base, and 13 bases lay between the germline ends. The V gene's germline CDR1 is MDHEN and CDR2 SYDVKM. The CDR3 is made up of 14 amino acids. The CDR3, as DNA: TGTGCCAGCAGGCCCGGACAGACTTCCTACGAGCAGTACTTC. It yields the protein CASRPGQTSYEQYF.

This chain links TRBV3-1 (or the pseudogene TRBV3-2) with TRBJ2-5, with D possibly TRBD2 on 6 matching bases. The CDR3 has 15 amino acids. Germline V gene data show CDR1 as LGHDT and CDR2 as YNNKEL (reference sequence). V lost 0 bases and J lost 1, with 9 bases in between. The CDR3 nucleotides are TGTGCCAGCAGCCAAGACGGGGGACTCCAAGAGACCCAGTACTTC. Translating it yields CASSQDGGLQETQYF.

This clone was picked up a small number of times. The CDR3 reads CASSRVNGQPQHF. In DNA form, the CDR3 reads TGTGCCAGTAGCAGGGTGAACGGTCAGCCCCAGCATTTT. The V and J genes are TRBV12-3 or TRBV12-4 and TRBJ1-5; maybe TRBD1 (5 bases). Trimming removed 9 bases from V and 6 bases from J, with 15 bases in between. This CDR3 has 13 residues.

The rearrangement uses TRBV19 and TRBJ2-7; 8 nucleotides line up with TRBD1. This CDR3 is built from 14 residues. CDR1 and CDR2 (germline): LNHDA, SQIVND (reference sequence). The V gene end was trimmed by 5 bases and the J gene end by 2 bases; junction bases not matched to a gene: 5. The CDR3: CASSAGRGPYEQYF. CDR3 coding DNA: TGTGCCAGTAGTGCCGGCAGGGGGCCCTACGAGCAGTACTTC.

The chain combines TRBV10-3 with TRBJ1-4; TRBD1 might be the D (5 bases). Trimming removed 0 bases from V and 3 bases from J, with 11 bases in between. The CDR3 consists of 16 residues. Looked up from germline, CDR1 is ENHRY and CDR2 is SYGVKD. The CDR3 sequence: CAISESLGASNEKLFF. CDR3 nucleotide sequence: TGTGCCATCAGTGAGTCGCTCGGGGCGTCTAATGAAAAACTGTTTTTT.

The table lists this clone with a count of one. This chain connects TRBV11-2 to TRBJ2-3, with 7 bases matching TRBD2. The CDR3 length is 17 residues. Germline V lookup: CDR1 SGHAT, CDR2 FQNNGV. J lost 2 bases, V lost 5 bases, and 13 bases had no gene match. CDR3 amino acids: CASSPYPAGPPTDTQYF. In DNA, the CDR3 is TGTGCCAGCAGCCCTTACCCAGCGGGGCCCCCCACAGATACGCAGTATTTT.

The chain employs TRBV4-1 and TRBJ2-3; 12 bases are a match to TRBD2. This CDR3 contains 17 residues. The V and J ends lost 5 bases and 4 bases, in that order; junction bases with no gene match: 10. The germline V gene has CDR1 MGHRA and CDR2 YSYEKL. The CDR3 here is CASSVPTSGSRADTQYF. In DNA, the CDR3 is TGCGCCAGCAGCGTACCGACTAGCGGGAGTAGGGCAGATACGCAGTATTTT.

In DNA, the CDR3 is TGTGCCAGCAGTTTGCAACCGGGACAGGACTACGAGCAGTACTTC. Amino acids: CASSLQPGQDYEQYF. The V call is TRBV28, the J call TRBJ2-7; TRBD1 matches 8 bases. Germline CDR1 is MDHEN and CDR2 is SYDVKM. The CDR3 length is 15 residues. V lost 3 bases and J lost 3; bases outside the gene matches: 7.

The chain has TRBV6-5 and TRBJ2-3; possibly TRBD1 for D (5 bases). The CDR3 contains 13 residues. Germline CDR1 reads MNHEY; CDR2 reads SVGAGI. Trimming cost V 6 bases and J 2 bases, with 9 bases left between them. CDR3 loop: CASREDNTDTQYF. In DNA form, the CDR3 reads TGTGCCAGCAGAGAGGACAACACAGATACGCAGTATTTT.

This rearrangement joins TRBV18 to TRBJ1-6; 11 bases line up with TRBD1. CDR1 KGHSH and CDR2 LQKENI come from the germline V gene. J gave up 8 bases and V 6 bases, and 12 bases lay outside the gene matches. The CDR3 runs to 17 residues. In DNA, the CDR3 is TGTGCCAGCTCTCAACTTGCCTCGGGACAGGGGGATTCACCCCTCCACTTT. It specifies CASSQLASGQGDSPLHF.

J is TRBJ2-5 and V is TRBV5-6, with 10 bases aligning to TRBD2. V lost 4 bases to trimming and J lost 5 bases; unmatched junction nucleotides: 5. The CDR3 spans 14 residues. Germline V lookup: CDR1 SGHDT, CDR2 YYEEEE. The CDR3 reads CASSLAGVLETQYF. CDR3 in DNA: TGTGCCAGCAGCCTAGCGGGGGTCCTGGAGACCCAGTACTTC.

In nucleotides, the CDR3 is TGTGCCAGCAGTTACGCGGGGGCCCACTCTGGAAACACCATATATTTT. It translates to CASSYAGAHSGNTIYF. J is TRBJ1-3 and V is TRBV6-5; perhaps TRBD1 as D (6 bases). CDR1 and CDR2 from the germline V gene are MNHEY and SVGAGI. Trimming took off 2 bases at V and 0 bases at J, with 11 bases between the two ends. This CDR3 comprises 16 residues.

The CDR3 spells CASSYSKGHLQETQYF. DNA of the CDR3: TGTGCCAGCAGTTACTCGAAGGGACATCTACAAGAGACCCAGTACTTC. This chain uses TRBV6-8 with TRBJ2-5; perhaps TRBD1 as D (6 bases). The germline V and J ends were trimmed by 0 bases and 2 bases, with 13 bases remaining between them. This CDR3 has 16 residues. Germline lookup yields CDR1 MNHGY and CDR2 SAAAGT.

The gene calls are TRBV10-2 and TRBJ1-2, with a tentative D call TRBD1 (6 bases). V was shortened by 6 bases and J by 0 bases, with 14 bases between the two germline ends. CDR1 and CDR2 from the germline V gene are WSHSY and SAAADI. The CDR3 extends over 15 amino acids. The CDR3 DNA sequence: TGCGCCAGCAGGCAGTGGGGGCAACCTAACTATGGCTACACCTTC. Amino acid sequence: CASRQWGQPNYGYTF.

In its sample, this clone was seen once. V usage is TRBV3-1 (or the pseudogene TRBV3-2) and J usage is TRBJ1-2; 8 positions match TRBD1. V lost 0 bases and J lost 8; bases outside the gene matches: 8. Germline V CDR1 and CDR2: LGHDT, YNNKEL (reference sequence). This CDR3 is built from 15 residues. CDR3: CASSQDLQGALGYTF. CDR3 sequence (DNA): TGTGCCAGCAGCCAAGATTTGCAGGGGGCGCTGGGCTACACCTTC.

The CDR3 DNA sequence: TGTGCCAGCAGCGGACAGGGGTTGAATGGCATTCAGTACTTC. This codes for CASSGQGLNGIQYF. The chain is built from TRBV9 and TRBJ2-4, with 8 bases fitting TRBD1. Germline V gives CDR1 SGDLS, CDR2 YYNGEE. J was trimmed by 9 bases and V by 3 bases; bases with no gene match: 8. This CDR3 spans 14 amino acids.

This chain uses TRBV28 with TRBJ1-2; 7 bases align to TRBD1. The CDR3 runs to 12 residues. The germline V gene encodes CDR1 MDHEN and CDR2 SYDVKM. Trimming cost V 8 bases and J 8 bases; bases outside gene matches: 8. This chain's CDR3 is CASLQGGRGYTF. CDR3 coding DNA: TGTGCCAGCTTACAAGGGGGCAGGGGCTACACCTTC.

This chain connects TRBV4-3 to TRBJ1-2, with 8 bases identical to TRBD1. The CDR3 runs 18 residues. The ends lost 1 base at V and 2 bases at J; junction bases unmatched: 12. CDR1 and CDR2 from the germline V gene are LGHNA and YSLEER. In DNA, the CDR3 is TGCGCCAGCAGCCAAGCACCAGTCGGGACAGGAAAGAACTATGGCTACACCTTC. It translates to CASSQAPVGTGKNYGYTF.

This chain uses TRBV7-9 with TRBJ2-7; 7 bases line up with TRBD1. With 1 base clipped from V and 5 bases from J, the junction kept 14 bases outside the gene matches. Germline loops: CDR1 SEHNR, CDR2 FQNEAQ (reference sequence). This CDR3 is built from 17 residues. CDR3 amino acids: CASSLGLSKTGLNEQYF. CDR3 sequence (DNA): TGTGCCAGCAGCTTAGGCTTGTCGAAGACAGGGCTCAACGAGCAGTACTTC. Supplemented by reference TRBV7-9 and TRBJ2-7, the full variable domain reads DTGVSQNPRHKITKRGQNVTFRCDPISEHNRLYWYRQTLGQGPEFLTYFQNEAQLEKSRLLSDRFSAERPKGSFSTLEIQRTEQGDSAMYLCASSLGLSKTGLNEQYFGPGTRLTVT.

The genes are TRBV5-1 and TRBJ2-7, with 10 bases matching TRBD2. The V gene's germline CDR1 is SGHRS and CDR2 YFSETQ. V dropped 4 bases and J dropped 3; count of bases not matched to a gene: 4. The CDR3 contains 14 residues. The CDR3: CASSQGLAVYEQYF. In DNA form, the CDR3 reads TGCGCCAGCAGCCAAGGACTAGCGGTCTACGAGCAGTACTTC.

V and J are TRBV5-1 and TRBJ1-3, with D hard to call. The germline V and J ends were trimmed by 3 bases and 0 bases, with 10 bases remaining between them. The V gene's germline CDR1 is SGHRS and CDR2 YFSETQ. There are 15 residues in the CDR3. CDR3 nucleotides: TGCGCCAGCAGCTGGGGAAGTAGCTCTGGAAACACCATATATTTT. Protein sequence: CASSWGSSSGNTIYF.

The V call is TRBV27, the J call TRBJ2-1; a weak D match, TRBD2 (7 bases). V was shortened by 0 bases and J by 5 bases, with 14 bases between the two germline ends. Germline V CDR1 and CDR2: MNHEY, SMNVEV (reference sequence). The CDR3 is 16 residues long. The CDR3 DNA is TGTGCCAGCAGTTTATCGAGGGGGGGGTCTGACAATGAGCAGTTCTTC. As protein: CASSLSRGGSDNEQFF.

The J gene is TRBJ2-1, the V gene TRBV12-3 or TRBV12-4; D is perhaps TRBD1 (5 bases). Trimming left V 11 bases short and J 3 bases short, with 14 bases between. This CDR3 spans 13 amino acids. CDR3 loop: CALGQGYYNEQFF. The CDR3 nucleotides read TGTGCCTTAGGCCAGGGTTACTACAATGAGCAGTTCTTC.

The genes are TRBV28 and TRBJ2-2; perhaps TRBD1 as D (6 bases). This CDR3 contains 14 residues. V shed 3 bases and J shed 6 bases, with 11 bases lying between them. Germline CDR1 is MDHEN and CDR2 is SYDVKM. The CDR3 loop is CASSLTQGSGELFF. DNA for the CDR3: TGTGCCAGCAGTTTGACCCAGGGGTCCGGGGAGCTGTTTTTT.

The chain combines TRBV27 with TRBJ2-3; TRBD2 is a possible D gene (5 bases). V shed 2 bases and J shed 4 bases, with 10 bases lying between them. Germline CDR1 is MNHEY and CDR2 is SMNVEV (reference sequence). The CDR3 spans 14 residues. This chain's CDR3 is CASSLGRTSDTQYF. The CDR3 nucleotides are TGTGCCAGCAGTTTAGGTCGGACTTCAGATACGCAGTATTTT.